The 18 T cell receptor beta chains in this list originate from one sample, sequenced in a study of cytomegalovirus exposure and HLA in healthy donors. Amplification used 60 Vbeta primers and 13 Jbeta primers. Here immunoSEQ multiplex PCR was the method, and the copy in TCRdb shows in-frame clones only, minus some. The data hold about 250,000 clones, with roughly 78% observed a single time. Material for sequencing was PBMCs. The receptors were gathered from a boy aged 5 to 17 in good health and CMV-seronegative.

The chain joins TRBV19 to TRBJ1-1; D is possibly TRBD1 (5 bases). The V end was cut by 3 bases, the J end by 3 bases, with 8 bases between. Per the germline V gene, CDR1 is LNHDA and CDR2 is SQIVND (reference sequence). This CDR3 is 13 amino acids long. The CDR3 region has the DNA TGTGCCAGTAGTATCGGCAGGGACACTGAAGCTTTCTTT. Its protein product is CASSIGRDTEAFF.

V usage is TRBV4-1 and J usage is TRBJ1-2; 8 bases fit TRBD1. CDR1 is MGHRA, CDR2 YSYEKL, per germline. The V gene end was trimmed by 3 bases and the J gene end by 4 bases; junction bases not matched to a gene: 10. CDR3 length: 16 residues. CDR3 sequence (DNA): TGCGCCAGCAGCCAGGGGGGACAGGTCGCGAGCTATGGCTACACCTTC. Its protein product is CASSQGGQVASYGYTF.

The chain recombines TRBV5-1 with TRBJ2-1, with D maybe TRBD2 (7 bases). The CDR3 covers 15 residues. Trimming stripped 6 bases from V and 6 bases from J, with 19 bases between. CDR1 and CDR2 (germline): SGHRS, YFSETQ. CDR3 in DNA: TGCGCCAGCACTTGGTGGGGGGGGGCGCCCAATGAGCAGTTCTTC. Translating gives CASTWWGGAPNEQFF.

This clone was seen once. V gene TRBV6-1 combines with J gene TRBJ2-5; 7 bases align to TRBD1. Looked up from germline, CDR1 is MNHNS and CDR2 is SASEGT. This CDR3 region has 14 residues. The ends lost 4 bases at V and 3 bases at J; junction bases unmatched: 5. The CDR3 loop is CASSATGTKETQYF. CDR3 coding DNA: TGTGCCAGCAGTGCGACAGGGACCAAAGAGACCCAGTACTTC.

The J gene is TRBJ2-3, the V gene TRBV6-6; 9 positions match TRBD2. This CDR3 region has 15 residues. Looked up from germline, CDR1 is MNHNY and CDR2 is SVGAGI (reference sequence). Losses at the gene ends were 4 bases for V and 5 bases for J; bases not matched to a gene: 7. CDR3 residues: CASSFLAGTIDTQYF. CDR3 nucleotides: TGTGCCAGCAGTTTTCTAGCGGGGACGATAGATACGCAGTATTTT.

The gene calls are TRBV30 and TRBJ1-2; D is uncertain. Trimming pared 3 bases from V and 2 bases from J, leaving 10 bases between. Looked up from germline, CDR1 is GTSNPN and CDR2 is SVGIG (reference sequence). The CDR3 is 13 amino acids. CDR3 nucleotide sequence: TGTGCCTGGAGCCTTGGCGGGAACTATGGCTACACCTTC. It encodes CAWSLGGNYGYTF. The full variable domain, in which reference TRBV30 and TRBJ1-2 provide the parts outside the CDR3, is SQTIHQWPATLVQPVGSPLSLECTVEGTSNPNLYWYRQAAGRGLQLLFYSVGIGQISSEVPQNLSASRPQDRQFILSSKKLLLSDSGFYLCAWSLGGNYGYTFGSGTRLTVV.

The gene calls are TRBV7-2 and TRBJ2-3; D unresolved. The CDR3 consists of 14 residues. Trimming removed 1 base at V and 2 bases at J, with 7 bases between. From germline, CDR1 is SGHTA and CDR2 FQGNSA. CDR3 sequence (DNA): TGTGCCAGCAGCTTAGATGACTTCACAGATACGCAGTATTTT. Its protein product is CASSLDDFTDTQYF.

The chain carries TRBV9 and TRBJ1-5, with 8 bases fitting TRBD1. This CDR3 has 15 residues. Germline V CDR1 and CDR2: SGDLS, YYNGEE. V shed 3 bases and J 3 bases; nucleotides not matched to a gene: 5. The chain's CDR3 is CASSAGQALNQPQHF. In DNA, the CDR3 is TGTGCCAGCAGCGCGGGACAGGCACTCAATCAGCCCCAGCATTTT.

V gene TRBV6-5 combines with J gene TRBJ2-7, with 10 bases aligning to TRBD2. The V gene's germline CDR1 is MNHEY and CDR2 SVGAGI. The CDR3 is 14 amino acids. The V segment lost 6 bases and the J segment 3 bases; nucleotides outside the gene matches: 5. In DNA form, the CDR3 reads TGTGCCAGCAGGATCGGACTAGCGGTCTACGAGCAGTACTTC. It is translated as CASRIGLAVYEQYF.

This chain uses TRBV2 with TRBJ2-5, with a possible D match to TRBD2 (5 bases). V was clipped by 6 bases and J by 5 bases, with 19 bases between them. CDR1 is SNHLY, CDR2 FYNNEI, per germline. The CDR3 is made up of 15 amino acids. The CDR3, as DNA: TGTGCCAGCAGCAACCCTCTAGCAGGCGAGGAGACCCAGTACTTC. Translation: CASSNPLAGEETQYF.

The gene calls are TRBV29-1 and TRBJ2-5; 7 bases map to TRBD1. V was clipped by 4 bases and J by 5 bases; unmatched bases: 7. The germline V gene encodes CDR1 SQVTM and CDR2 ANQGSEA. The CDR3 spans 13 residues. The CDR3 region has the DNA TGCAGCGTTGGGGCAGGGGGTCTCGAGACCCAGTACTTC. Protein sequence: CSVGAGGLETQYF.

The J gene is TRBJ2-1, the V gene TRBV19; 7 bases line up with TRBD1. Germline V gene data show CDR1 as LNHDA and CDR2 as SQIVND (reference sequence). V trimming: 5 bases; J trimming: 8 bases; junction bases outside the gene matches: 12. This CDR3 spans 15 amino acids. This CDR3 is CASSSGQSSVDEQFF. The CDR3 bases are TGTGCCAGTAGTTCGGGACAGAGCTCGGTAGATGAGCAGTTCTTC.

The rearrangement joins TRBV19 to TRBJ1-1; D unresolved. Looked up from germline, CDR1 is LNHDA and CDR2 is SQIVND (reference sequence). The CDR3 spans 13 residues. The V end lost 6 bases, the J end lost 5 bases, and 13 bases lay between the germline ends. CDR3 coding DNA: TGTGCCAGTAGCCCGCGGGTCCGTACTGAAGCTTTCTTT. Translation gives CASSPRVRTEAFF. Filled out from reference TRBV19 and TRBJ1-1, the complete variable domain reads DGGITQSPKYLFRKEGQNVTLSCEQNLNHDAMYWYRQDPGQGLRLIYYSQIVNDFQKGDIAEGYSVSREKKESFPLTVTSAQKNPTAFYLCASSPRVRTEAFFGQGTRLTVV.

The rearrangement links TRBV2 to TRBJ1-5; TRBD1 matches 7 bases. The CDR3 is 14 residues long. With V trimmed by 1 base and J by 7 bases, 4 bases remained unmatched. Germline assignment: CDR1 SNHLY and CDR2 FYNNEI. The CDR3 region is CASSEVRGRQPQHF. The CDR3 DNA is TGTGCCAGCAGTGAAGTTAGGGGGCGGCAGCCCCAGCATTTT.

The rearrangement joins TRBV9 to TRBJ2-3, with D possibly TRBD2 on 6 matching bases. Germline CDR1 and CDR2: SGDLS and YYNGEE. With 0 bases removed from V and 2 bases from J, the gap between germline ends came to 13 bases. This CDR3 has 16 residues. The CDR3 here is CASSVEIGGITDTQYF. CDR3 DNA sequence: TGTGCCAGCAGCGTAGAAATTGGGGGGATCACAGATACGCAGTATTTT. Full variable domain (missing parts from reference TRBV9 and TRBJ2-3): DSGVTQTPKHLITATGQRVTLRCSPRSGDLSVYWYQQSLDQGLQFLIQYYNGEERAKGNILERFSAQQFPDLHSELNLSSLELGDSALYFCASSVEIGGITDTQYFGPGTRLTVL.

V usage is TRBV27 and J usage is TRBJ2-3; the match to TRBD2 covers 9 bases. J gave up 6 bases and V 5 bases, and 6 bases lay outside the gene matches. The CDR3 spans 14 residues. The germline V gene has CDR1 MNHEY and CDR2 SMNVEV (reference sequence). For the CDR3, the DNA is TGTGCCAGCAGTCGCAGACTAGCGGCGGATACGCAGTATTTT. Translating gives CASSRRLAADTQYF.

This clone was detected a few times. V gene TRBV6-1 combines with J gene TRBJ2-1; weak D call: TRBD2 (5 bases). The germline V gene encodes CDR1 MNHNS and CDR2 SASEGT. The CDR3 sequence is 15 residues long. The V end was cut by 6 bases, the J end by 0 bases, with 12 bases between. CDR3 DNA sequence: TGTGCCAGCAGGGTCGGGGTTAGCTCCTACAATGAGCAGTTCTTC. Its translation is CASRVGVSSYNEQFF.

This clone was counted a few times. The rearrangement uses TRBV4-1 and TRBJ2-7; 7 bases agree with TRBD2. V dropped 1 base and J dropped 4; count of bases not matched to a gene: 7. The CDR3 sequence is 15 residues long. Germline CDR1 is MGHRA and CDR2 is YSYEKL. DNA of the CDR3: TGCGCCAGCAGCCAAGTACCTAGCGGACCATACGAGCAGTACTTC. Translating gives CASSQVPSGPYEQYF.